This T cell receptor beta chain is drawn from a study of blood T cell repertoires in COVID-19 (TCRdb year 2020). For the wider study: Samples from collaborators originated in the United States, Italy and Spain and spanned both the acute and convalescent phases of COVID-19. The prospective study material was composed of cDNA or gDNA derived from T cells, B-cell-depleted T cells, or PBMCs. The dataset comprised deeply sampled blood TCRbeta repertoires from subjects exposed to, actively infected with, or recovered from COVID-19. The repertoires were released in a freely available public database meant as a resource for research on the immune response to SARS-CoV-2. Samples were obtained from the ongoing ImmuneRACE study (first 160 participants) and from over a thousand subjects provided by 6 global collaborators. A de-identified subject ID, COVID-19 status, age in years and sex were almost always included in the sample metadata. Where available, HLA class I and class II types were obtained from metadata supplied by the sample provider rather than from assay-based typing.

At the junction V is shortened by 2 bases and J by 1 base; bases outside the gene matches: 4. Reading from cysteine to phenylalanine, the CDR3 counts 17 amino acids. Only CDR3 DNA is held: 51 bases, read in frame from base 1. CDR1 is given as SGHNT and CDR2 as YENEEA, both from the germline V gene. A remark on this clone: Its antigen is unknown. Within one base of it there is no much larger clone, and no base qualities were kept.

On the study overall, not on this receptor specifically: How much clinical and demographic metadata was included differed by source and by participant, and the metadata was provided uncurated.

TCRbeta CDR3 regions were amplified from genomic DNA using the immunoSEQ Assay, a bias-controlled multiplex PCR. The original methods were these. The number of nucleated cells in each sample was estimated from the amplification of reference gene primers within the assay. To quantify the absolute abundance of each unique TCRbeta CDR3 rearrangement, sequence reads were collapsed and filtered. For each sample, productive Simpson clonality was calculated as the square root of Simpson's diversity index over productive rearrangements. TCRdb re-hosts the immuneACCESS table, in-frame sequences only. Its copies lack some clones; in the studies checked, an unresolved V gene accounts for under half of them, and the cause for the rest is not known. From that table come the V and J calls and clone size; the DNA was used to work out D and trimming. This sample lists over 450,000 clones; roughly 89% were detected once. Clones ranked in the top ten supply around 0.92% of the sample.

One collaborating source in Seattle enrolled patients during active infection and followed them longitudinally through the course of disease. Each collaborating institution followed its own protocols to collect whole blood in K2EDTA tubes. Collaborator samples were shipped for TCRbeta analysis as frozen whole blood, isolated PBMCs, or DNA extracted from either sample type. Recombination linked TRBV11-3 to TRBJ2-1, and TRBD2 aligns with 11 junction nucleotides. The receptor comes from a man aged 18 to 30 with COVID-19, enrolled during active disease. The sequenced material came from peripheral blood. In nucleotide form, the sequence is TGTGCCAGCAGCTTAAGGGGGACTAGCGGATCCTACAATGAGCAGTTCTTC. Translation gives CASSLRGTSGSYNEQFF. The CDR3, completed at both ends by the reference TRBV11-3 and TRBJ2-1 genes, gives the full variable domain EAGVVQSPRYKIIEKKQPVAFWCNPISGHNTLYWYLQNLGQGPELLIRYENEEAVDDSQLPKDRFSAERLKGVDSTLKIQPAELGDSAVYLCASSLRGTSGSYNEQFFGPGTRLTVL.